The entry below gives a single T cell receptor beta chain sequence along with its context. What it binds is not known. The isolated RNA, all of it, was reverse transcribed, so expressed TCRB transcripts were what got sequenced. Measured with immunoSEQ multiplex PCR; TCRdb has only the in-frame clones, and not every one. This sample has about 400,000 clones, with roughly an eighth found just once. This entry belongs to a study of beta chain features in type 1 diabetes. Study details: Sorted cells, about 99 million in number, were examined across all samples. Study-level results: Among type 1 diabetes patients, VDJ junctions had fewer insertions and more deletions.

The CDR3 runs to 16 residues. J lost 6 bases, V lost 4 bases, and 15 bases had no gene match. Germline V lookup: CDR1 SGHNT, CDR2 YYREEE (reference sequence). The specimen sequenced was naive CD4+ T cells from blood. This receptor was obtained from a man between 18 and 35 years old in good health. The chain uses TRBV5-4 and TRBJ2-7, with 8 bases lining up with TRBD2. The CDR3 bases are TGTGCCAGCAGCCGCCCTGGGGCCCGGGGGACTAGCGAGCAGTACTTC. This codes for CASSRPGARGTSEQYF.